This entry describes one TCR beta chain. Its specific antigen is unknown. No qualities accompany the bases; no much larger clone lies one base away. The data are from a study of CD8+ T cells in alopecia areata (dated by TCRdb to 2016 to 2018). Notes on the research overall: Treated patients were enrolled in an open-label pilot trial of oral tofacitinib at 5 to 10 mg twice daily for moderate-to-severe alopecia areata. Patients stayed on tofacitinib for 6 to 18 months and then had 6 months of follow-up off drug so that delayed response and recurrence could be assessed. The study used high-throughput TCRbeta sequencing to examine T cell clonal expansion in alopecia areata, in both the C3H/HeJ mouse model and human patients. Human TCRbeta sequencing covered scalp tissue and sorted CD4+ and CD8+ peripheral blood T cells from patchy and totalis/universalis alopecia areata patients and healthy controls. Biopsies were taken from tofacitinib-treated patients at baseline and again at 4 and 24 weeks into treatment, and several of those patients also had a later scalp biopsy. Scalp clonality was compared among normal scalp (n=4), patchy alopecia areata scalp (n=8), and alopecia totalis/universalis scalp (n=8). RNA came from the PAXgene miRNA kit for fixed scalp, the miRNeasy kit for PBMCs, and the RNeasy kit for mouse skin. Amplification of TCRbeta CDR3 regions was done by immunoSEQ multiplex PCR using 35 Vbeta forward primers and 13 Jbeta reverse primers.

The full study reports these points: Scalp TCR repertoire analysis is complicated because resident alphabeta T cells in normal human skin are also sequenced, whereas mouse skin is dominated by gammadelta T cells. TCR sequences shared between patients were less clear than in mice, possibly partly because of HLA diversity in the patient population. Compared with normal scalp, lesional scalp had higher clonality and more expanded CD8+ clones, particularly in alopecia totalis/universalis, a pattern that suggests antigenic drive.

The receptor library was made with the immunoSEQ multiplex PCR assay. To provide template for TCR sequencing, every sample had RNA extracted and reverse transcribed into cDNA. SuperScript III was used for first-strand cDNA synthesis, primed with a 2:1 mix of oligo-dT and random hexamers. A synthetic immune receptor repertoire was used to gauge amplification bias, and whatever bias remained was removed computationally. In the paper's pipeline: Raw reads were preprocessed for error removal, and CDR3 was defined according to IMGT conventions as running from the conserved cysteine to phenylalanine. Clonality was calculated as 1 minus Shannon entropy normalized by log2 of the number of productive unique TCRs. Whether each scalp clone was CD4 or CD8 was inferred by checking scalp TCRbeta sequences against the CD4 and CD8 repertoires from sorted blood. TCRdb took this table from immuneACCESS and kept in-frame rearrangements with V and J called. Such tables lack part of the clones; where checked against another copy, unresolved V genes explain under half of the gap, and the rest is unexplained. V, J and clone size derive from that table, while D and trimming were established from the DNA sequence. A total of 200,000 to 250,000 clones appear in this sample, roughly 57% of them only once. The ten largest clones capture around 0.46% of the sample.

The CDR3 covers 13 residues, taking in both the cysteine and the phenylalanine. Only CDR3 DNA remains: 39 bases, in frame from the first base. V loses 5 bases of germline sequence and J loses 5 bases, and the interval between the two ends is 12 bases. CDR1 and CDR2 are drawn from the germline V gene: MDHEN, SYDVKM. The time point label for this specimen denotes: baseline before oral tofacitinib. Peripheral blood and lesional scalp punch biopsies were obtained from patients with alopecia areata. PBMCs were separated by density centrifugation and stained for CD3, CD4 and CD8, after which CD4+ and CD8+ T cells were sorted on a FACSAria.

This sequence was found in a human donor with alopecia areata. This material consisted of CD4+ T cells sorted from blood, taken at week 0. The rearranged segments are TRBV28 and TRBJ1-1, with an unclear D gene assignment. CDR3 sequence: CASSPPMGTEAFF. The sequenced DNA: TGTGCCAGCAGTCCCCCCATGGGGACTGAAGCTTTCTTT.